What follows are 31 T cell receptor beta chains derived from one specimen sequenced in a study of response to subunit inactivated influenza vaccine. TCRdb recomputed calls from the RT-PCR reads with MiXCR, one row per CDR3 protein. Of about 650,000 distinct CDR3 sequences detected, approximately 15% appear once; the ten largest clones hold around 10%. This specimen was PBMCs from blood, taken about 11 days after vaccination. These receptors were taken from a man aged 50 to 59 who received an inactivated influenza vaccine.

CDR3 region: CASSFGGPNYGYTF. The CDR3, as DNA: TGTGCCAGCAGCTTCGGGGGCCCTAACTATGGCTACACCTTC. The rearrangement links TRBV7-2 to TRBJ1-2; D perhaps matches TRBD1 (6 bases). Germline V gene lookup returns CDR1 SGHTA and CDR2 FQGNSA. Trimming took off 3 bases at V and 0 bases at J, with 8 bases between the two ends. The CDR3 sequence is 14 residues long.

This clonotype showed up just a few times. This CDR3 is CASSSPGTTYEQYF. CDR3 DNA: TGTGCCAGCAGTTCCCCTGGGACTACCTACGAGCAGTACTTC. The chain combines TRBV28 with TRBJ2-7, with 7 positions matching TRBD2. Trimming cost V 4 bases and J 2 bases; bases outside gene matches: 5. The CDR3 runs to 14 residues. Germline V gene lookup returns CDR1 MDHEN and CDR2 SYDVKM.

The V gene is TRBV20-1, the J gene TRBJ2-2; the D gene is possibly TRBD1 (6 bases). The CDR3 covers 14 residues. Germline CDR1 reads DFQATT; CDR2 reads SNEGSKA (reference sequence). Trimming shortened V by 3 bases and J by 2 bases, and 10 bases separated the two germline ends. The chain's CDR3 is CSASSRGNTGELFF. Written as DNA, the CDR3 is TGCAGTGCTAGTAGCAGGGGCAACACCGGGGAGCTGTTTTTT.

This clonotype was found once. CDR3 loop: CASSRERQELLSSYEQYF. CDR3 DNA: TGTGCCAGCAGCCGAGAGAGACAGGAGCTTTTAAGCTCCTACGAGCAGTACTTC. The chain links TRBV6-1 to TRBJ2-7; D might be TRBD1 (6 bases). V was cut by 6 bases and J by 0 bases, with 24 bases left in between. The CDR3 is 18 residues long. CDR1 MNHNS and CDR2 SASEGT come from the germline V gene.

This clonotype was observed a handful of times. This chain joins TRBV20-1 and TRBJ1-1; D is unresolved. Trimming shortened V by 7 bases and J by 0 bases, and 15 bases separated the two germline ends. This CDR3 has 14 amino acids. Germline-derived CDR1 and CDR2 are DFQATT and SNEGSKA (reference sequence). CDR3 sequence reads: CSVKRTELNTEAFF. For the CDR3, the DNA is TGCAGTGTTAAGCGGACGGAACTGAACACTGAAGCTTTCTTT.

V gene TRBV7-9 combines with J gene TRBJ1-5; the match to TRBD1 covers 8 bases. The CDR3 spans 14 residues. J was trimmed by 3 bases and V by 5 bases; bases with no gene match: 3. CDR1 and CDR2 from the germline V gene are SEHNR and FQNEAQ (reference sequence). The CDR3 spells CASSKTGDNQPQHF. CDR3 bases: TGTGCCAGCAGCAAGACAGGGGACAATCAGCCCCAGCATTTT.

This chain links TRBV6-5 with TRBJ2-3, with D perhaps TRBD2 (6 bases). The CDR3 length is 15 residues. Trimming stripped 2 bases from V and 2 bases from J, with 11 bases between. Germline loops: CDR1 MNHEY, CDR2 SVGAGI. The CDR3 region has the DNA TGTGCCAGCAGTTACGACGGAGGGATCACAGATACGCAGTATTTT. Protein sequence: CASSYDGGITDTQYF.

The rearrangement links TRBV10-3 to TRBJ2-5; D may be TRBD1 (6 bases). With 7 bases removed from V and 2 bases from J, the gap between germline ends came to 26 bases. The CDR3 runs to 18 residues. Germline-derived CDR1 and CDR2 are ENHRY and SYGVKD. CDR3 in DNA: TGTGCCATCATTTCCCGAGTGCCTCAAAGGACAGTTCAAGAGACCCAGTACTTC. Translated: CAIISRVPQRTVQETQYF.

This clonotype showed up many times. The J gene is TRBJ2-1, the V gene TRBV20-1; D unclear. The germline gives CDR1 DFQATT, CDR2 SNEGSKA (reference sequence). This CDR3 has 14 residues. V lost 1 base and J 6 bases, leaving 13 bases between the germline ends. CDR3 in DNA: TGCAGTGCTAGAGGGCAGGACGGCTCCAATGAGCAGTTCTTC. Residues: CSARGQDGSNEQFF.

This clonotype was observed a handful of times. The chain links TRBV28 to TRBJ2-1; D is ambiguous. The V and J ends lost 7 bases and 0 bases respectively, with 13 bases between them. The CDR3 has 15 amino acids. Looked up from germline, CDR1 is MDHEN and CDR2 is SYDVKM. CDR3 region: CASTLTASSYNEQFF. The CDR3 DNA follows: TGTGCCAGCACCCTGACCGCGAGCTCCTACAATGAGCAGTTCTTC. Together with reference TRBV28 and TRBJ2-1, the CDR3 gives the full variable domain: DVKVTQSSRYLVKRTGEKVFLECVQDMDHENMFWYRQDPGLGLRLIYFSYDVKMKEKGDIPEGYSVSREKKERFSLILESASTNQTSMYLCASTLTASSYNEQFFGPGTRLTVL.

V and J are TRBV5-1 and TRBJ2-5; 7 bases agree with TRBD1. The CDR3 has 15 residues. CDR1 and CDR2 (germline): SGHRS, YFSETQ. The trim removed 4 bases at V and 2 bases at J, leaving 8 bases unmatched. The CDR3 DNA sequence: TGCGCCAGCAGCGTGACTGGACAGGAACAAGAGACCCAGTACTTC. Translating gives CASSVTGQEQETQYF.

This clonotype was counted between two and nine times. The chain is built from TRBV2 and TRBJ2-3; 11 nucleotides match TRBD2. With 3 bases clipped from V and 5 bases from J, the junction kept 16 bases outside the gene matches. Germline-derived CDR1 and CDR2 are SNHLY and FYNNEI. The CDR3 spans 19 residues. CDR3 sequence reads: CASSDPGLAVLLRRDTQYF. As DNA, the CDR3 is TGTGCCAGCAGTGACCCGGGACTAGCGGTTCTCCTACGACGAGATACGCAGTATTTT. Full variable domain (remainder filled in from reference TRBV2 and TRBJ2-3): EPEVTQTPSHQVTQMGQEVILRCVPISNHLYFYWYRQILGQKVEFLVSFYNNEISEKSEIFDDQFSVERPDGSNFTLKIRSTKLEDSAMYFCASSDPGLAVLLRRDTQYFGPGTRLTVL.

This clonotype was observed a few times. The chain uses TRBV5-1 and TRBJ1-3; D is undetermined. V lost 1 base and J 0 bases, leaving 8 bases between the germline ends. CDR3 length: 15 residues. The germline gives CDR1 SGHRS, CDR2 YFSETQ. CDR3 bases: TGCGCCAGCAGCTTGCAACAGAGCTCTGGAAACACCATATATTTT. Its translation: CASSLQQSSGNTIYF.

This clonotype was found a few times. This chain uses TRBV19 with TRBJ2-3; 10 bases are shared with TRBD1. V shed 7 bases and J 3 bases; nucleotides not matched to a gene: 4. CDR1 and CDR2 from the germline V gene are LNHDA and SQIVND (reference sequence). CDR3 length: 14 amino acids. The CDR3 sequence is CASTDRGRTDTQYF. The CDR3 DNA sequence: TGTGCCAGTACCGACAGGGGGCGAACAGATACGCAGTATTTT.

This clonotype was observed a handful of times. The chain couples TRBV12-3 or TRBV12-4 to TRBJ1-6; TRBD1 matches at 7 bases. V lost 2 bases, J lost 9 bases, and 7 bases stayed unmatched. This CDR3 spans 15 amino acids. The CDR3 loop reads CASSLITGASSPLHF. CDR3 nucleotide sequence: TGTGCCAGCAGTTTAATCACAGGGGCTAGTTCACCCCTCCACTTT.

This clonotype has only a few counts. The chain carries TRBV6-1 and TRBJ2-2; TRBD1 matches 7 bases. V lost 7 bases and J lost 2; bases outside the gene matches: 7. The CDR3 is 15 amino acids. CDR1 MNHNS and CDR2 SASEGT come from the germline V gene. DNA for the CDR3: TGTGCCAGCAAGACGGGACAGAGAAACACCGGGGAGCTGTTTTTT. Protein: CASKTGQRNTGELFF.

The rearrangement joins TRBV19 to TRBJ2-3, with a possible D match to TRBD2 (6 bases). V lost 3 bases and J 2 bases, leaving 12 bases between the germline ends. Germline loops: CDR1 LNHDA, CDR2 SQIVND (reference sequence). This CDR3 spans 15 amino acids. This CDR3 reads CASSIGGTPTDTQYF. In nucleotides, the CDR3 is TGTGCCAGTAGTATCGGCGGGACGCCCACAGATACGCAGTATTTT.

The gene calls are TRBV10-3 and TRBJ2-3; the D is unclear. The germline gives CDR1 ENHRY, CDR2 SYGVKD. The CDR3 extends over 16 amino acids. Trimming took 0 bases from V and 6 from J, leaving 16 bases between them. The DNA for the CDR3 is TGTGCCATCAGTGAGTCGCTGGCGGTGGTCAGGGATACGCAGTATTTT. Residues: CAISESLAVVRDTQYF.

This clonotype was seen ten or more times. CDR3 loop: CASSQSTRTEAFF. CDR3 in DNA: TGCGCCAGCAGTCAATCGACTCGTACTGAAGCTTTCTTT. V usage is TRBV23-1 and J usage is TRBJ1-1, with D uncertain. TRBV23-1 is an ORF, and what it does is uncertain. The CDR3 is made up of 13 amino acids. Trimming removed 0 bases at V and 5 bases at J, with 7 bases between.

This clonotype came up many times. The rearrangement uses TRBV28 and TRBJ2-1; TRBD1 might be the D (5 bases). Trimming took 3 bases from V and 7 from J, leaving 13 bases between them. CDR1 and CDR2 from the germline V gene are MDHEN and SYDVKM. CDR3 length equals 14 residues. The CDR3 nucleotides are TGTGCCAGCAGTTTTTGGCAGCAGGGAAATGAGCAGTTCTTC. This encodes CASSFWQQGNEQFF.

CDR3 nucleotides: TGTGCCAGCAGTGGATCACAGGGGAGGACTGAAGCTTTCTTT. Its protein product is CASSGSQGRTEAFF. The V and J genes are TRBV2 and TRBJ1-1; 7 bases map to TRBD1. Germline V gene sequence: CDR1 SNHLY, CDR2 FYNNEI. CDR3 size: 14 residues. Losses at the gene ends were 4 bases for V and 5 bases for J; bases not matched to a gene: 7.

J is TRBJ2-1 and V is TRBV7-6, with a tentative D call TRBD1 (5 bases). Per germline, CDR1 SGHVS and CDR2 FNYEAQ. This CDR3 has 14 amino acids. V lost 4 bases, J lost 5 bases, and 12 bases lay in between. CDR3 DNA sequence: TGTGCCAGCAGCTCAGAAGGGGAAAACAATGAGCAGTTCTTC. This sequence encodes CASSSEGENNEQFF. The variable domain in full, completed from reference TRBV7-6 and TRBJ2-1, reads GAGVSQSPRYKVTKRGQDVALRCDPISGHVSLYWYRQALGQGPEFLTYFNYEAQQDKSGLPNDRFSAERPEGSISTLTIQRTEQRDSAMYRCASSSEGENNEQFFGPGTRLTVL.

The chain recombines TRBV10-3 with TRBJ1-2; unclear D gene. This CDR3 is built from 13 residues. V was trimmed by 2 bases and J by 4 bases, leaving 8 bases between them. Germline V gives CDR1 ENHRY, CDR2 SYGVKD. CDR3 loop: CAISEGGVYGYTF. CDR3 nucleotides: TGTGCCATCAGTGAGGGAGGTGTCTATGGCTACACCTTC.

The chain employs TRBV29-1 and TRBJ2-7; 10 bases are a match to TRBD1. Germline V gene sequence: CDR1 SQVTM, CDR2 ANQGSEA. This CDR3 spans 13 amino acids. With V trimmed by 7 bases and J by 6 bases, 9 bases remained unmatched. The CDR3 here is CSASGTGVFEQYF. The CDR3 DNA reads as TGCAGCGCCTCCGGGACAGGGGTATTCGAGCAGTACTTC.

This clonotype showed up many times. V gene TRBV28 combines with J gene TRBJ2-7, with D tentatively TRBD1 or TRBD2 (5 bases each). In germline, CDR1 is MDHEN, CDR2 SYDVKM. The CDR3 has 13 residues. With 8 bases removed from V and 2 bases from J, the gap between germline ends came to 13 bases. The CDR3, as DNA: TGTGCCAGCCGGGACGGACAAACCTACGAGCAGTACTTC. This encodes CASRDGQTYEQYF.

In this sample, this clonotype turned up a few times. This chain links TRBV10-3 with TRBJ2-2; 8 bases fit TRBD1. Unmatched junction bases numbered 12, after V lost 11 bases and J lost 7 bases. The germline CDR1 and CDR2 sequences are ENHRY and SYGVKD. The CDR3 is 14 residues long. CDR3 nucleotide sequence: TGTGCCTCCACTGGGCAGGGGGCGGGCGGGGAGCTGTTTTTT. This translates into CASTGQGAGGELFF.

This clonotype has ten or more counts. The chain combines TRBV12-3 or TRBV12-4 with TRBJ2-1; D is unclear. The CDR3 length is 14 residues. Trimming took 0 bases from V and 16 from J, leaving 19 bases between them. The CDR3 DNA reads as TGTGCCAGCAGTTTAGCGGGTTGGTCCCAAGAATACTTCTTC. This translates into CASSLAGWSQEYFF.

This clonotype was seen repeatedly, ten times or more. This chain connects TRBV5-5 to TRBJ2-4, with 9 bases matching TRBD1. CDR1 is SGHKS, CDR2 YYEKEE, per germline (reference sequence). The CDR3 extends over 15 amino acids. The J segment lost 5 bases and the V segment lost 5 bases, leaving 8 bases of the junction unmatched. The CDR3 DNA sequence: TGTGCCAGCAGAACTCCGGGACAGGGCCAAAACATTCAGTACTTC. Translating gives CASRTPGQGQNIQYF.

This clonotype was picked up a small number of times. The J gene is TRBJ1-6, the V gene TRBV12-3 or TRBV12-4; D is ambiguous. V lost 1 base and J 10 bases, leaving 8 bases between the germline ends. The CDR3 spans 13 residues. CDR3 amino acids: CASSLGVGSPLHF. CDR3 coding DNA: TGTGCCAGCAGTTTAGGGGTAGGATCACCCCTCCACTTT.

The rearrangement joins TRBV3-1 to TRBJ2-1; TRBD2 matches at 11 bases. J lost 11 bases, V lost 1 base, and 7 bases had no gene match. The CDR3 has 15 residues. Germline CDR1 reads LGHDT; CDR2 reads YNNKEL (reference sequence). The chain's CDR3 is CASSQAVIAGGQQFF. CDR3 sequence (DNA): TGTGCCAGCAGCCAAGCAGTCATAGCGGGGGGGCAGCAGTTCTTC.

The V gene is TRBV7-9, the J gene TRBJ2-1; 13 nucleotides match TRBD2. V dropped 3 bases and J dropped 7; count of bases not matched to a gene: 9. Germline-derived CDR1 and CDR2 are SEHNR and FQNEAQ (reference sequence). The CDR3 covers 17 residues. The CDR3 reads CASSFPSTSGGSNEQFF. In DNA form, the CDR3 reads TGTGCCAGCAGCTTTCCGTCGACTAGCGGGGGGTCAAATGAGCAGTTCTTC.